This TCR beta chain was captured by sequencing in a study of T cells in localized non-small cell lung cancer. Here immunoSEQ multiplex PCR was the method, and the copy in TCRdb shows in-frame clones only, minus some. The table includes around 50,000 clones, 75% to 90% detected once. This sequence originates from a woman aged 35-70 years with stage I lung adenocarcinoma. Sequencing used peripheral blood, obtained before any cancer treatment.

CDR3 nucleotide sequence: TGTGCCAGCAGCCAAGATGGGGCAGGGAGTAACACTGAAGCTTTCTTT. Protein product: CASSQDGAGSNTEAFF. The chain joins TRBV4-2 to TRBJ1-1; possible D gene TRBD1, 5 bases. CDR1 LGHNA and CDR2 YNFKEQ come from the germline V gene. V lost 0 bases to trimming and J lost 2 bases, with 13 bases between them. The CDR3 totals 16 residues.